Below, one T cell receptor beta chain is given with its context. The data derive from a study of cytomegalovirus exposure and HLA in healthy donors. It was with 60 Vbeta and 13 Jbeta primers that the PCR ran. The repertoire was sequenced with immunoSEQ multiplex PCR; TCRdb's copy has only in-frame clones and lacks some. In the table there are about 130,000 clones, about 85% of which are singletons. This sequence was found in a boy younger than 18 in good health and CMV-seronegative. Sequenced material: PBMCs.

Written as DNA, the CDR3 is TGCGCCAGCAGCTACCAGGGGGTCATGAACACTGAAGCTTTCTTT. Its translation: CASSYQGVMNTEAFF. The chain uses TRBV4-1 and TRBJ1-1, with 7 bases fitting TRBD1. Looked up from germline, CDR1 is MGHRA and CDR2 is YSYEKL. The V segment lost 5 bases and the J segment 0 bases; nucleotides outside the gene matches: 6. The CDR3 covers 15 residues.